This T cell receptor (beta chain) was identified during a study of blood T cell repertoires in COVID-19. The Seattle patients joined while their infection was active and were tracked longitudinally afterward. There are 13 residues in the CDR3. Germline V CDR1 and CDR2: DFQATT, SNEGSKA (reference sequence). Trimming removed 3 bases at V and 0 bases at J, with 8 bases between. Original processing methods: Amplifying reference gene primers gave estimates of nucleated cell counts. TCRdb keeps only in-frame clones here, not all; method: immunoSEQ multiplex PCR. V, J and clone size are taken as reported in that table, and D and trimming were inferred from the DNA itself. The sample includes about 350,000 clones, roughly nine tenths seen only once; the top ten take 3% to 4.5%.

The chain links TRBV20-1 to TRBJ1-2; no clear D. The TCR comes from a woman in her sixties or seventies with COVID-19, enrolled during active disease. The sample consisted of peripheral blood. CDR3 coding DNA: TGCAGTGCTAGTTTACTGTCTAACTATGGCTACACCTTC. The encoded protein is CSASLLSNYGYTF.